Listed below are T cell receptor beta chains from one sample, sequenced in a study of blood T cell repertoires in COVID-19. Data came from immunoSEQ multiplex PCR; TCRdb stores just in-frame clones and leaves some out. This sample has 120,000 or so clones, with less than 80% found just once. Sequencing was done on a sample of peripheral blood. Receptor source: a man aged 45-65 years with acute or convalescent COVID-19. Both conserved end residues are part of each CDR3. Fields, in order: V gene, J gene, D gene, clone size, CDR3 DNA, CDR3 protein. D genes are given only for firm matches. The size entry is marked missing in some rows and otherwise reads once, few, many or a size class.

>TRBV18|TRBJ1-1|TRBD1|.
TGTGCCAGCTCTGGAGACAGGGCCACTGAAGCTTTCTTT
CASSGDRATEAFF
>TRBV28|TRBJ1-1|.|.
TGTGCCAGCGTCCGTCCGAACACTGAAGCTTTCTTT
CASVRPNTEAFF
>TRBV9|TRBJ2-5|TRBD1|.
TGTGCCAGCAGCGTAGAACAGGGGTGGGAGACCCAGTACTTC
CASSVEQGWETQYF
>TRBV7-3|TRBJ2-3|.|.
TGTGCCAGCAGCCCATCTAGCGCAAGCACAGATACGCAGTATTTT
CASSPSSASTDTQYF
>TRBV19|TRBJ1-5|.|.
TGTGCCACCCGAGGACAGTTTAGCAATCAGCCCCAGCATTTT
CATRGQFSNQPQHF
>TRBV28|TRBJ1-1|.|.
TGTGCCAGCAGTCTCCCGGGTGGCAACACTGAAGCTTTCTTT
CASSLPGGNTEAFF
>TRBV3-1/TRBV3-2|TRBJ2-5|.|.
TGTGCCAGCTTTTCGTCGGGACTCCAAGAGACCCAGTACTTC
CASFSSGLQETQYF
>TRBV15|TRBJ2-5|.|.
TGTGCCACCAGCCGAACCGGCCCTAGGCGGGAGACCCAGTACTTC
CATSRTGPRRETQYF
>TRBV5-8|TRBJ1-4|.|.
TGTGCCAGCAGCCTACTGGGGACTGCTGAAAAACTGTTTTTT
CASSLLGTAEKLFF
>TRBV5-1|TRBJ2-7|TRBD1|few
TGCGCCAGCAGCGCCCGGACAGGGGGCTACGAGCAGTACTTC
CASSARTGGYEQYF
>TRBV15|TRBJ1-5|TRBD1|.
TGTGCCACCAGCAGAGGGGTCAGGGGGTTGGAGCCCCAGCATTTT
CATSRGVRGLEPQHF
>TRBV6-5|TRBJ1-2|.|.
TGTGCCAGCAGCCGATCGGACAGCTATGGCTACACCTTC
CASSRSDSYGYTF
>TRBV19|TRBJ2-1|TRBD2|once
TGTGCCAGTAGTCCGAGGGGCGGGGGTCGGAATGAGCAGTTCTTC
CASSPRGGGRNEQFF
>TRBV18|TRBJ1-1|.|.
TGTGCCAGCTCACCTCAGGGTGGGAACACTGAAGCTTTCTTT
CASSPQGGNTEAFF
>TRBV5-1|TRBJ1-4|.|.
TGCGCCAGCACCCCGAAGGCGGGGCCTAATGAAAAACTGTTTTTT
CASTPKAGPNEKLFF
>TRBV30|TRBJ1-1|TRBD1|.
TGTGGTGTGCAAAGACAGGGCGACACTGAAGCTTTCTTT
CGVQRQGDTEAFF
>TRBV5-1|TRBJ2-5|TRBD2|.
TGCGCCAGCAGCTTCGGACTAGCGGGAGGGATCGGGGAGACCCAGTACTTC
CASSFGLAGGIGETQYF
>TRBV7-3|TRBJ2-5|TRBD2|.
TGTGCCAGCAGCTTATCGGATAGCGGGGACCCAGAGACCCAGTACTTC
CASSLSDSGDPETQYF
>TRBV6-1|TRBJ2-5|TRBD2|.
TGTGCCAGCAGTGACGATCTAGCGGGGAGGAAGACCCAGTACTTC
CASSDDLAGRKTQYF
>TRBV27|TRBJ1-4|TRBD1|few
TGTGCCAGCAGCACAGGGGCAACTAATGAAAAACTGTTTTTT
CASSTGATNEKLFF
>TRBV6-5|TRBJ2-7|.|.
TGTGCCAGCAGTTACCGAACCCTCGGGGGCGAGCAGTACTTC
CASSYRTLGGEQYF
>TRBV2|TRBJ1-1|TRBD1|.
TGTGCCAGCAGTGTCGTCCCGGGACAGGGTCCGGTCTTT
CASSVVPGQGPVF
>TRBV5-1|TRBJ1-6|.|.
TGCGCCAGCAGCCAAGAGAATTCACCCCTCCACTTT
CASSQENSPLHF
>TRBV5-1|TRBJ2-7|.|.
TGCGCCAGCAGCCGTTTGACACTCGTCGACGAGCAGTACTTC
CASSRLTLVDEQYF
>TRBV5-1|TRBJ2-2|TRBD2|.
TGCGCCAGCAGCTTAAGCGGGGGGAGGCTCGGCGGGGAGCTGTTTTTT
CASSLSGGRLGGELFF
>TRBV5-1|TRBJ1-2|.|few
TGCGCCAGCAGCTTGGTTGCGGGCCTCAGCTATGGCTACACCTTC
CASSLVAGLSYGYTF
>TRBV11-2|TRBJ2-5|.|.
TGTGCCAGCAGCTCATGGTCAGTCTCACAAGAGACCCAGTACTTC
CASSSWSVSQETQYF
>TRBV19|TRBJ2-3|.|few
TGTGCCAGTAGTACGTCACTGACAGATACGCAGTATTTT
CASSTSLTDTQYF
>TRBV28|TRBJ2-3|TRBD2|.
TGTGCCAGCAGTTCGCATGGGACTAGCGGGAGGAGGGGCACAGATACGCAGTATTTT
CASSSHGTSGRRGTDTQYF
>TRBV24-1|TRBJ1-2|.|.
TGTGCCACCAGTGCTCGAGGACAGTTGGGCTACACCTTC
CATSARGQLGYTF
>TRBV29-1|TRBJ1-2|.|.
TGCAGCGTTGGGGGAGGGACTTATGGCTACACCTTC
CSVGGGTYGYTF
>TRBV28|TRBJ2-7|TRBD2|.
TGTGCCAGCAGGAAGACTAGCAGATACGAGCAGTACTTC
CASRKTSRYEQYF
>TRBV5-6|TRBJ1-4|.|many
TGTGCCAGCAGCCCATTCGCAGAAAATGAAAAACTGTTTTTT
CASSPFAENEKLFF
>TRBV6-5|TRBJ2-1|TRBD2|.
TGTGCCAGCAGTCCCCAGGGACTAGCGGGAGAGCAGTTCTTC
CASSPQGLAGEQFF
>TRBV5-1|TRBJ2-7|TRBD1|.
TGCGCCAGCAGCTGGACAGGGGGCACCCAATACGAGCAGTACTTC
CASSWTGGTQYEQYF
>TRBV5-4|TRBJ1-2|TRBD1|.
TGTGCCAGCAGCGGGACCCTACAGGGGGTTGACGGCTACACCTTC
CASSGTLQGVDGYTF
>TRBV28|TRBJ1-3|TRBD1|.
TGTGCCAGCAGTTTAACGGGACAGGGGATTTCTCGAAACACCATATATTTT
CASSLTGQGISRNTIYF
>TRBV15|TRBJ1-5|.|.
TGTGCCACCAGCAGGGACAGATTTAGCAATCAGCCCCAGCATTTT
CATSRDRFSNQPQHF
>TRBV12-5|TRBJ1-5|TRBD1|.
TGTGCTAGTGGGGACAGGGTTCAGCCCCAGCATTTT
CASGDRVQPQHF
>TRBV7-8|TRBJ2-5|TRBD2|.
TGTGCCAGCAGCCCTCATCGAGCAGCGGGGGAAGAGGCCCAGTACTTC
CASSPHRAAGEEAQYF
>TRBV6-1|TRBJ1-1|.|.
TGTGCCAGCAGTGAACTGGGAGACACTGAAGCTTTCTTT
CASSELGDTEAFF
>TRBV7-2|TRBJ1-6|.|.
TGTGCCAGCAGCTCCCGGTCGGATTCACCCCTCCACTTT
CASSSRSDSPLHF
>TRBV5-6|TRBJ2-7|TRBD1|.
TGTGCCAGCAGCTTGGGACAGGGATATTACGAGCAGTACTTC
CASSLGQGYYEQYF